Below are 23 T cell receptor beta chains sequenced from a single sample in a study of blood T cell repertoires in COVID-19. The data were produced by immunoSEQ multiplex PCR, yet TCRdb's version contains in-frame clones alone and is incomplete. The sample shows over 200,000 clones, roughly 79% of them seen only once. Sequencing used PBMCs or T cells enriched from blood (not recorded which). The source is a woman between 50 and 59 years old with acute COVID-19.

This chain connects TRBV11-2 to TRBJ1-3, with D possibly TRBD1 on 6 matching bases. The germline gives CDR1 SGHAT, CDR2 FQNNGV. The CDR3 extends over 15 amino acids. The germline V and J ends were trimmed by 5 bases and 0 bases, with 11 bases remaining between them. The CDR3 loop reads CASSRLQGSGNTIYF. The CDR3 coding sequence is TGTGCCAGCAGCCGACTACAGGGCTCTGGAAACACCATATATTTT.

This rearrangement joins TRBV4-1 to TRBJ2-2; a possible D gene is TRBD1 (5 bases). The V gene's germline CDR1 is MGHRA and CDR2 YSYEKL. The CDR3 is made up of 16 amino acids. Trimming cost V 3 bases and J 1 base, with 12 bases left between them. This CDR3 is CASSHPDRENTGELFF. DNA for the CDR3: TGCGCCAGCAGCCACCCAGACAGAGAGAACACCGGGGAGCTGTTTTTT.

The chain couples TRBV6-1 to TRBJ2-1, with TRBD2 identical over 12 bases. Germline-derived CDR1 and CDR2 are MNHNS and SASEGT. V dropped 2 bases and J dropped 8; count of bases not matched to a gene: 7. The CDR3 spans 16 residues. The chain's CDR3 is CASSESLAGGPDEQFF. CDR3 nucleotide sequence: TGTGCCAGCAGTGAATCCCTAGCGGGAGGGCCGGATGAGCAGTTCTTC.

J is TRBJ1-5 and V is TRBV6-1; 8 bases map to TRBD1. The length of the CDR3 is 16 residues. Per the germline V gene, CDR1 is MNHNS and CDR2 is SASEGT. Losses at the gene ends were 4 bases for V and 2 bases for J; bases not matched to a gene: 7. The CDR3 bases are TGTGCCAGCAGTGCCGTGACAGGGGTTGGCAATCAGCCCCAGCATTTT. Its protein product is CASSAVTGVGNQPQHF.

The chain links TRBV25-1 to TRBJ1-1; the D gene is possibly TRBD1 (6 bases). Germline V gene lookup returns CDR1 MGHDK and CDR2 SYGVNS. The CDR3 runs to 17 residues. The V and J ends lost 4 bases and 3 bases respectively, with 21 bases between them. The CDR3 coding sequence is TGTGCCAGCAGTGGGATTGGGGGGGCCCTAAAGGACACTGAAGCTTTCTTT. Translating it yields CASSGIGGALKDTEAFF.

The chain uses TRBV18 and TRBJ2-1, with 13 bases fitting TRBD2. The CDR3 sequence is 15 residues long. Germline CDR1 is KGHSH and CDR2 is LQKENI. Trimming at V came to 4 bases and at J to 10 bases, leaving 7 bases not matched to a gene. CDR3 DNA: TGTGCCAGCTCACTCGGACTAGCGGGAGAGGGGGAGCAGTTCTTC. Translated, it gives CASSLGLAGEGEQFF.

V and J are TRBV24-1 and TRBJ2-1; 7 bases line up with TRBD1. The CDR3 totals 19 residues. CDR1 is KGHDR and CDR2 is SFDVKD in the germline V gene. The ends lost 4 bases at V and 4 bases at J; junction bases unmatched: 18. The CDR3 protein is CATSDLGDRFSPGYNEQFF. The CDR3 DNA sequence: TGTGCCACCAGTGACCTAGGGGACAGATTCTCCCCGGGGTACAATGAGCAGTTCTTC.

The chain couples TRBV3-1 (or the pseudogene TRBV3-2) to TRBJ2-5; a possible D gene is TRBD1 (6 bases). The V gene's germline CDR1 is LGHDT and CDR2 YNNKEL (reference sequence). Between the trimmed V and J ends, which lost 3 bases and 5 bases, there was a span of 10 bases. The CDR3 sequence is 13 residues long. Here the CDR3 reads CASSHRGVETQYF. The CDR3 DNA reads as TGTGCCAGCAGCCACAGGGGAGTCGAGACCCAGTACTTC.

This rearrangement joins TRBV5-1 to TRBJ2-7; 13 positions agree with TRBD2. This CDR3 has 15 residues. Germline V CDR1 and CDR2: SGHRS, YFSETQ. V was clipped by 4 bases and J by 4 bases; unmatched bases: 5. CDR3 in amino acids: CASSPRTSGGYEQYF. In DNA form, the CDR3 reads TGCGCCAGCAGCCCCAGGACTAGCGGGGGTTACGAGCAGTACTTC.

This clone has a single count. This chain connects TRBV9 to TRBJ2-5; 7 bases map to TRBD2. V dropped 3 bases and J dropped 5; count of bases not matched to a gene: 22. This CDR3 has 19 residues. Germline V gene data show CDR1 as SGDLS and CDR2 as YYNGEE. The CDR3 here is CASSAVLSAGRGSAETQYF. The CDR3 DNA reads as TGTGCCAGCAGCGCGGTTTTGTCAGCGGGGAGAGGGAGCGCGGAGACCCAGTACTTC.

J is TRBJ2-5 and V is TRBV5-1; TRBD1 matches 8 bases. V was pared by 0 bases and J by 1 base, with 2 bases of the junction left unmatched. Germline CDR1 is SGHRS and CDR2 is YFSETQ. The CDR3 length is 15 residues. The CDR3, as DNA: TGCGCCAGCAGCTTGGGGCAGGGGGCCCAAGAGACCCAGTACTTC. Translation gives CASSLGQGAQETQYF.

The chain joins TRBV4-3 to TRBJ1-2, with TRBD1 matching over 8 bases. The V gene's germline CDR1 is LGHNA and CDR2 YSLEER. This CDR3 contains 13 residues. The V segment lost 4 bases and the J segment 3 bases; nucleotides outside the gene matches: 1. CDR3 loop: CASSPTGDYGYTF. CDR3 nucleotide sequence: TGCGCCAGCAGCCCGACAGGGGACTATGGCTACACCTTC.

This sequence joins TRBV20-1 and TRBJ2-7, with D possibly being TRBD1 (5 bases). From germline, CDR1 is DFQATT and CDR2 SNEGSKA (reference sequence). Deletions cut 3 bases from V and 3 bases from J, with 15 bases between. The CDR3 consists of 14 residues. As DNA, the CDR3 is TGCAGTGCTAGTGGATTGACAGCGATCTACGAGCAGTACTTC. Translated: CSASGLTAIYEQYF.

This chain joins TRBV18 and TRBJ2-1; no clear D. The germline CDR1 and CDR2 sequences are KGHSH and LQKENI. Deletions cut 5 bases from V and 6 bases from J, with 11 bases between. This CDR3 is 13 amino acids long. The CDR3 sequence: CASSTVGFNEQFF. Written as DNA, the CDR3 is TGTGCCAGCTCAACGGTCGGGTTCAATGAGCAGTTCTTC.

The V call is TRBV27, the J call TRBJ2-2, with 9 nucleotides matching TRBD2. The CDR3 totals 18 residues. Trimming took 3 bases from V and 0 from J; bases not matched to a gene: 8. Per the germline V gene, CDR1 is MNHEY and CDR2 is SMNVEV (reference sequence). The CDR3 DNA is TGTGCCAGCAGTTTGCTAGCGGGGATATTCGCGAACACCGGGGAGCTGTTTTTT. As protein: CASSLLAGIFANTGELFF.

The gene calls are TRBV24-1 and TRBJ1-2, with D unresolved. The germline V gene has CDR1 KGHDR and CDR2 SFDVKD. This CDR3 has 8 residues. V lost 7 bases and J lost 12, with 5 bases in between. CDR3 coding DNA: TGTGCCACCAGCCGGGACACCTTC. Translated, it gives CATSRDTF.

This chain joins TRBV2 and TRBJ1-5, with 8 bases aligning to TRBD1. Looked up from germline, CDR1 is SNHLY and CDR2 is FYNNEI. The J segment lost 7 bases and the V segment lost 7 bases, leaving 18 bases of the junction unmatched. CDR3 length: 17 residues. CDR3 nucleotides: TGTGCCAGCAAATTCGACAGGGGAGGGTCCTCCACCCAGCCCCAGCATTTT. Protein product: CASKFDRGGSSTQPQHF.

This chain's CDR3 is CATSDPRARTGGKYTQYF. The CDR3 region has the DNA TGTGCCACCAGTGACCCCAGAGCCCGGACAGGGGGGAAATATACGCAGTATTTT. The V and J genes are TRBV24-1 and TRBJ2-3; 10 positions agree with TRBD1. The germline gives CDR1 KGHDR, CDR2 SFDVKD. The trim removed 4 bases at V and 7 bases at J, leaving 16 bases unmatched. The CDR3 has 18 amino acids.

This chain joins TRBV5-1 and TRBJ1-5; D is ambiguous. Germline lookup yields CDR1 SGHRS and CDR2 YFSETQ. The CDR3 consists of 14 residues. Trimming removed 1 base from V and 5 bases from J, with 10 bases in between. CDR3 region: CASSLTSGDQPQHF. CDR3 nucleotide sequence: TGCGCCAGCAGCTTGACCAGCGGGGATCAGCCCCAGCATTTT.

The genes are TRBV5-4 and TRBJ1-4, with 9 bases aligning to TRBD1. Trimming took 6 bases from V and 6 from J; bases not matched to a gene: 12. Germline values: CDR1 SGHNT, CDR2 YYREEE (reference sequence). The CDR3 runs 16 residues. The CDR3 sequence: CASTRGGQGVYEKLFF. CDR3 DNA sequence: TGTGCCAGCACCCGGGGGGGACAGGGTGTTTATGAAAAACTGTTTTTT.

The genes are TRBV5-1 and TRBJ2-7; no clear D gene. Per the germline V gene, CDR1 is SGHRS and CDR2 is YFSETQ. Trimming left V 0 bases short and J 3 bases short, with 7 bases between. This CDR3 comprises 13 residues. CDR3 DNA: TGCGCCAGCAGCTTGGGTCCCCTCTACGAGCAGTACTTC. Translated, it gives CASSLGPLYEQYF.

The J gene is TRBJ2-2, the V gene TRBV7-2, with 13 bases that match TRBD2. The CDR3 sequence is 19 residues long. The germline V gene encodes CDR1 SGHTA and CDR2 FQGNSA. V lost 3 bases, J lost 4 bases, and 11 bases stayed unmatched. CDR3 residues: CASSFRTSGGGGVTGELFF. CDR3 coding DNA: TGTGCCAGCAGCTTTAGGACTAGCGGGGGAGGAGGGGTCACCGGGGAGCTGTTTTTT.

The chain employs TRBV7-2 and TRBJ2-5; 8 bases are shared with TRBD2. The ends lost 3 bases at V and 5 bases at J; junction bases unmatched: 5. Germline V gene sequence: CDR1 SGHTA, CDR2 FQGNSA. The CDR3 has 14 residues. Here the CDR3 DNA reads TGTGCCAGCAGCTTCGGACTAGCCCAGGAGACCCAGTACTTC. It specifies CASSFGLAQETQYF. Complete variable domain (other parts from reference TRBV7-2 and TRBJ2-5): GAGVSQSPSNKVTEKGKDVELRCDPISGHTALYWYRQSLGQGLEFLIYFQGNSAPDKSGLPSDRFSAERTGGSVSTLTIQRTQQEDSAVYLCASSFGLAQETQYFGPGTRLLVL.